This T cell receptor beta chain comes out of a study of molecular identifiers for immune sequencing clone quantification. General study findings and limits: Whereas naive cells kept under 1% of molecules in clones above 20 RNA copies, such clones held over 99% in effectors.

This clonotype has at least ten counts. Its antigen is unidentified. Using its own MiXCR run on the PCR reads, TCRdb lists one record per CDR3 protein. The sample lists under 100,000 distinct CDR3 sequences, about 23% occurring once. The CDR3 contains 15 residues. V dropped 3 bases and J dropped 5; count of bases not matched to a gene: 7. Germline V lookup: CDR1 GTSNPN, CDR2 SVGIG (reference sequence). This rearrangement joins TRBV30 to TRBJ1-6, with TRBD1 matching 7 bases. This TCR came from a human donor in good health. Some libraries in this study had Jurkat cell RNA spiked in. Sequencing was carried out using naive CD8+ T cells from blood, with Jurkat cell RNA spiked in. The subset was: FACS-sorted CD8+CD4-CCR7+CD45RA+ naive T cells. In DNA, the CDR3 is TGTGCCTGGAGCGAATGGACAGGACATAATTCACCCCTCCACTTT. This gives the protein CAWSEWTGHNSPLHF.